This T cell receptor beta chain comes out of a study of cytomegalovirus exposure and HLA in healthy donors (dated by TCRdb to 2017 to 2019). Describing the broader study: According to a later analysis, one platform produced both the 110 or so validation repertoires and the 666 repertoires of the first cohort. The study aimed to test whether signatures of past pathogen exposure could be identified by cataloging public T cell receptors. In addition to the first cohort of 666 subjects, a separate validation cohort of approximately 130 different subjects was used. The study combined high-throughput TCR immunosequencing, statistical association of individual TCRs with disease status, and machine learning to predict cytomegalovirus infection status. Paper-wide results and their limitations: The classifier was reported to diagnose cytomegalovirus status with high specificity and sensitivity in both the original and validation cohorts. Most TCR sequences were observed very rarely across donors, whereas some public TCRs were present in many individuals. In vitro tests confirmed that three of the cytomegalovirus-associated TCR beta chains recognize cytomegalovirus antigens. A later analysis lacked HLA typing for the validation cohort, so it scored co-occurrence in that cohort across all 110 or so repertoires. The authors suggested that the approach could potentially be generalized to other disease states and immunological phenotypes. Of the cluster scores, roughly 95% were above 0 in a later analysis, which found that TCRs clustered in the first cohort also tended to co-occur in the approximately 120 validation repertoires. A total of fewer than 200 TCR beta chains were listed by the study as associated with cytomegalovirus.

Donors formed part of the validation cohort, which comprised about 130 subjects and was distinct from the first cohort of 690 or so subjects. Remarks on this clone: Its cognate antigen has yet to be identified. Base-call qualities are not available, and no considerably larger clone is one nucleotide away.

The CDR3 starts with the cysteine, ends with the phenylalanine, and has 14 residues. The read is trimmed to its CDR3 DNA, 42 bases read in frame from base 1. V is cut back by 4 bases and J by 4 bases, with 3 bases in the junction unmatched. Via the germline V gene (reference sequence), CDR1 is GTSNPN and CDR2 SVGIG. Libraries were constructed by the immunoSEQ multiplex PCR assay. From the authors' description of their analysis: A statistical classification framework was built for diagnosing cytomegalovirus status from the catalog of TCR beta chain sequences. TCRdb's version of the immuneACCESS table is confined to in-frame rearrangements and falls short of the full clone set. An unresolved V gene accounts for under half of the shortfall where checked; the remainder is of unknown origin. V, J and clone size reflect that table, while D and trimming were determined from the DNA. The sample table records about 100,000 clones; almost 96% of these occur just once. Jointly, the top ten make up roughly 0.66% of the sample.

The chain is encoded by TRBV30 joined to TRBJ2-1; 11 junctional bases match TRBD2. The clonotype comes from a woman aged 18-35 years in good health and CMV-seronegative. The source material was PBMCs. The CDR3 reads CAWKGLAEYNEQFF. The DNA sequence is TGTGCCTGGAAGGGACTAGCGGAGTACAATGAGCAGTTCTTC.